This T cell receptor (beta chain) originates from a study of T cell repertoires in cytomegalovirus infection (dated by TCRdb to the late 2010s). As for the study more broadly: The peptide stimulations were aimed at well-studied HLA-B-restricted epitopes as well as recently identified HLA-C-restricted CMV epitopes, whose presentation resists viral immunomodulation. The HLA type of each donor mattered for the analysis, because public TCR beta signatures pointed to carriage of CMV infection along with the matching HLA type.

This clonotype was found a few times. No cognate antigen has been identified for it. It has no much larger one-base neighbor in the sample; base qualities were not kept. CDR1 and CDR2, per the germline V gene, are SGHTA and FQGNSA. Trimming leaves V shorter by 2 bases and J shorter by 9 bases, with the junction holding 4 bases beyond the gene matches. The CDR3 sequence holds 13 residues, the cysteine and phenylalanine included. The retained sequence is limited to the CDR3, 39 bases, with the frame set at the first base. TCRdb records Illumina HiSeq 1500 as the sequencer. Clones were called with MiXCR by TCRdb after fastp trimmed the public reads at Q25, and only in-frame beta chains were retained. Each record represents a unique CDR3 protein, reported with the most common genes and DNA among its rows. This sample lists about 100,000 distinct CDR3 sequences; 35% to 50% were detected once. The ten largest account for about three quarters of the sample.

The sample's treatment or condition label, in plain terms: in vitro stimulation with specific CMV peptide epitopes to enrich CMV-specific T cells. Findings and caveats that apply to the study as a whole: In both this cohort and an independent roughly 350-donor cohort, the cumulative frequency of public TCR beta family members distinguished carriers of CMV infection plus the relevant HLA type. The ex vivo response was dominated by HLA-C-restricted CMV-specific TCR beta clonotypes, which also provided the single most frequent clonotype in two of eight donors.

The sample consisted of CD8+ T cells from cultured PBMCs, taken from culture after CMV antigen stimulation. This chain is built from TRBV7-2 and TRBJ2-1; 7 junctional bases match TRBD2. This receptor was taken from a human donor in good health (CMV status not recorded). Some clones in this sample may be carry-over from other donors' samples. The DNA sequence is TGTGCCAGCAGCTTACAGGGAGGGGCTGAGCAGTTCTTC. It is translated as CASSLQGGAEQFF.